These 30 T cell receptor beta chains originate from one sample sequenced in a study of blood T cell repertoires in COVID-19. The repertoire was sequenced with immunoSEQ multiplex PCR; TCRdb's copy has only in-frame clones and lacks some. The repertoire has about 140,000 clones, around 85% of them found once; the top ten carry 5%. Sample: peripheral blood. The receptor set was obtained from a human donor in a cohort sampled during active COVID-19.

V usage is TRBV7-3 and J usage is TRBJ2-1; maybe TRBD1 (5 bases). The V end lost 2 bases, the J end lost 4 bases, and 9 bases lay between the germline ends. In germline, CDR1 is SGHTA, CDR2 FQGTGA. The CDR3 has 14 residues. CDR3 DNA sequence: TGTGCCAGCAGCTTAGGGCAGGGATACAATGAGCAGTTCTTC. Protein sequence: CASSLGQGYNEQFF.

This chain joins TRBV27 and TRBJ2-5, with 15 bases matching TRBD2. The CDR3 contains 16 residues. Per germline, CDR1 MNHEY and CDR2 SMNVEV (reference sequence). V trimming: 6 bases; J trimming: 1 base; junction bases outside the gene matches: 3. The CDR3 reads CASRGLAGGPQETQYF. CDR3 nucleotide sequence: TGTGCCAGCAGGGGACTAGCGGGAGGTCCCCAAGAGACCCAGTACTTC.

The J gene is TRBJ2-1, the V gene TRBV30; 8 nucleotides match TRBD2. Unmatched junction bases numbered 6, after V lost 3 bases and J lost 2 bases. Per the germline V gene, CDR1 is GTSNPN and CDR2 is SVGIG (reference sequence). The CDR3 is made up of 15 amino acids. The CDR3 spells CAWSDAGRAYNEQFF. CDR3 sequence (DNA): TGTGCCTGGAGCGACGCCGGGAGGGCCTACAATGAGCAGTTCTTC.

Only a few counts were recorded for this clone. The V call is TRBV7-9, the J call TRBJ1-4; TRBD1 matches 8 bases. With 5 bases clipped from V and 4 bases from J, the junction kept 3 bases outside the gene matches. The CDR3 spans 14 residues. Germline CDR1 reads SEHNR; CDR2 reads FQNEAQ (reference sequence). The CDR3 nucleotides read TGTGCCAGCAGCCGGACAGGGTATAATGAAAAACTGTTTTTT. Protein: CASSRTGYNEKLFF.

The gene calls are TRBV28 and TRBJ1-2; D ambiguous. The V end lost 3 bases, the J end lost 2 bases, and 19 bases lay between the germline ends. CDR1 is MDHEN and CDR2 is SYDVKM in the germline V gene. This CDR3 is 17 amino acids long. Written as DNA, the CDR3 is TGTGCCAGCAGTTTCCGGGATTTCGGGAAATCAAACTATGGCTACACCTTC. Its protein is CASSFRDFGKSNYGYTF.

This chain uses TRBV30 with TRBJ2-7; TRBD2 aligns across 9 bases. The junction had 6 bases not matched to a gene; V was cut back by 2 bases and J by 4 bases. The CDR3 has 14 amino acids. Looked up from germline, CDR1 is GTSNPN and CDR2 is SVGIG (reference sequence). The CDR3: CAWSWGSGSYEQYF. CDR3 DNA sequence: TGTGCCTGGAGTTGGGGTAGCGGGAGTTACGAGCAGTACTTC.

This chain joins TRBV7-2 and TRBJ2-5; weak D call: TRBD2 (5 bases). This CDR3 region has 15 residues. V gave up 1 base and J gave up 5 bases, with 14 bases separating them. Per germline, CDR1 SGHTA and CDR2 FQGNSA. CDR3 sequence: CASSLDSPGSETQYF. Here the CDR3 DNA reads TGTGCCAGCAGCTTAGACTCTCCGGGATCGGAGACCCAGTACTTC.

V gene TRBV5-4 combines with J gene TRBJ2-2; possible D gene TRBD2, 5 bases. The CDR3 consists of 15 residues. The germline CDR1 and CDR2 sequences are SGHNT and YYREEE (reference sequence). Trimming left V 0 bases short and J 3 bases short, with 9 bases between. The CDR3 nucleotides are TGTGCCAGCAGCTTGGGAGGGCGGGACACCGGGGAGCTGTTTTTT. It yields the protein CASSLGGRDTGELFF.

The chain links TRBV6-5 to TRBJ2-5; 8 bases match TRBD1. Unmatched junction bases numbered 6, after V lost 5 bases and J lost 4 bases. The CDR3 totals 14 residues. The V gene's germline CDR1 is MNHEY and CDR2 SVGAGI. CDR3 residues: CASSPRQGRETQYF. CDR3 DNA sequence: TGTGCCAGCAGTCCAAGACAGGGGAGAGAGACCCAGTACTTC.

The rearrangement links TRBV7-9 to TRBJ2-7; 14 bases agree with TRBD2. CDR3 size: 13 residues. V shed 5 bases, J shed 9 bases, and the junction held 3 bases outside the gene matches. Germline V gene lookup returns CDR1 SEHNR and CDR2 FQNEAQ (reference sequence). Here the CDR3 DNA reads TGTGCCAGCAGCCCCGGACTAGCGGGAGGGCAGTACTTC. It specifies CASSPGLAGGQYF.

The V gene is TRBV3-1 (or the pseudogene TRBV3-2), the J gene TRBJ2-7; weak D call: TRBD1 (5 bases). Trimming pared 3 bases from V and 12 bases from J, leaving 27 bases between. CDR1 and CDR2 (germline): LGHDT, YNNKEL (reference sequence). This CDR3 contains 16 residues. CDR3 in DNA: TGTGCCAGCAGCCAGGCCTCAGGGATGTCAGTGGGTCTAACGTACTTC. This gives the protein CASSQASGMSVGLTYF.

V is TRBV25-1 and J is TRBJ1-1; 9 bases map to TRBD1. The germline V gene encodes CDR1 MGHDK and CDR2 SYGVNS. V dropped 1 base and J dropped 12; count of bases not matched to a gene: 9. The CDR3 has 14 residues. CDR3 protein: CASSEFRGQGKTFF. The CDR3 DNA sequence: TGTGCCAGCAGTGAATTTCGGGGACAGGGAAAAACTTTCTTT.

V is TRBV7-8 and J is TRBJ1-5; TRBD1 agrees at 7 bases. This CDR3 is built from 15 residues. Germline V gene lookup returns CDR1 SGHVS and CDR2 FQNEAQ. V was clipped by 4 bases and J by 0 bases; unmatched bases: 3. The CDR3 loop is CASSSTGFSNQPQHF. CDR3 bases: TGTGCCAGCAGCTCGACAGGGTTTAGCAATCAGCCCCAGCATTTT.

The J gene is TRBJ1-6, the V gene TRBV27; a possible D gene is TRBD1 (5 bases). This CDR3 has 14 residues. V dropped 2 bases and J dropped 10 bases, with 12 bases sitting between them. The germline CDR1 and CDR2 sequences are MNHEY and SMNVEV (reference sequence). The CDR3 loop is CASSLSQGGSPLHF. The CDR3 nucleotides are TGTGCCAGCAGTTTAAGTCAGGGAGGATCACCCCTCCACTTT.

The genes are TRBV30 and TRBJ2-5, with 7 bases identical to TRBD1. The germline CDR1 and CDR2 sequences are GTSNPN and SVGIG (reference sequence). J gave up 3 bases and V 3 bases, and 4 bases lay outside the gene matches. This CDR3 spans 13 amino acids. CDR3 in DNA: TGTGCCTGGAGGGGACAGATAAAAGAGACCCAGTACTTC. Its protein is CAWRGQIKETQYF. The full variable domain, completed using reference TRBV30 and TRBJ2-5, is SQTIHQWPATLVQPVGSPLSLECTVEGTSNPNLYWYRQAAGRGLQLLFYSVGIGQISSEVPQNLSASRPQDRQFILSSKKLLLSDSGFYLCAWRGQIKETQYFGPGTRLLVL.

The chain links TRBV28 to TRBJ1-2; D unclear. This CDR3 is 13 amino acids long. The germline V and J ends were trimmed by 7 bases and 2 bases, with 11 bases remaining between them. CDR1 is MDHEN and CDR2 is SYDVKM in the germline V gene. CDR3 in DNA: TGTGCCAGCAACGAGGCCTTCAACTATGGCTACACCTTC. As protein: CASNEAFNYGYTF.

This clone was found a few times. The rearrangement uses TRBV5-6 and TRBJ1-1; D is unclear. The V gene lost 1 base and the J gene lost 7 bases, with 8 bases spanning the gap. The CDR3 runs 12 residues. Germline V CDR1 and CDR2: SGHDT, YYEEEE. CDR3 in amino acids: CASSLNRIEAFF. CDR3 DNA: TGTGCCAGCAGCTTGAATAGAATTGAAGCTTTCTTT.

V and J are TRBV5-1 and TRBJ1-1; D perhaps matches TRBD1 (6 bases). This CDR3 comprises 15 residues. V lost 0 bases to trimming and J lost 7 bases, with 16 bases between them. Looked up from germline, CDR1 is SGHRS and CDR2 is YFSETQ. The CDR3 sequence: CASSLDGGLDGEAFF. The CDR3 DNA sequence: TGCGCCAGCAGCTTGGATGGGGGCCTAGATGGTGAAGCTTTCTTT.

The chain carries TRBV7-9 and TRBJ2-7; D is unclear. Trimming stripped 1 base from V and 5 bases from J, with 9 bases between. The CDR3 extends over 13 amino acids. The germline CDR1 and CDR2 sequences are SEHNR and FQNEAQ (reference sequence). For the CDR3, the DNA is TGTGCCAGCAGCTTAGTCCAAGGAGACGAGCAGTACTTC. It translates to CASSLVQGDEQYF.

This clone was seen once. The chain couples TRBV7-3 to TRBJ2-2; 12 bases agree with TRBD1. Germline CDR1 reads SGHTA; CDR2 reads FQGTGA. The V gene end was trimmed by 3 bases and the J gene end by 3 bases; junction bases not matched to a gene: 2. CDR3 length: 16 residues. The CDR3 here is CASSFRDRGHTGELFF. CDR3 DNA: TGTGCCAGCAGCTTCCGGGACAGGGGGCACACCGGGGAGCTGTTTTTT. The full variable domain, its missing parts supplied by reference TRBV7-3 and TRBJ2-2, is GAGVSQTPSNKVTEKGKYVELRCDPISGHTALYWYRQSLGQGPEFLIYFQGTGAADDSGLPNDRFFAVRPEGSVSTLKIQRTERGDSAVYLCASSFRDRGHTGELFFGEGSRLTVL.

This clone was seen a single time. This chain joins TRBV9 and TRBJ1-2, with 8 bases matching TRBD1. The CDR3 is 14 amino acids. Per the germline V gene, CDR1 is SGDLS and CDR2 is YYNGEE. Trimming at V came to 4 bases and at J to 7 bases, leaving 9 bases not matched to a gene. CDR3: CASSSGQGRAGYTF. DNA for the CDR3: TGTGCCAGCAGCTCAGGACAGGGCCGGGCTGGCTACACCTTC.

The chain links TRBV5-4 to TRBJ2-5; 7 nucleotides line up with TRBD2. CDR1 is SGHNT, CDR2 YYREEE, per germline (reference sequence). The CDR3 is made up of 16 amino acids. V was clipped by 0 bases and J by 5 bases; unmatched bases: 10. CDR3 in amino acids: CASSLASGLVWETQYF. The CDR3 nucleotides are TGTGCCAGCAGCTTGGCCTCTGGACTAGTCTGGGAGACCCAGTACTTC.

The chain links TRBV5-1 to TRBJ2-1; D perhaps matches TRBD1 (6 bases). Germline CDR1 reads SGHRS; CDR2 reads YFSETQ. Trimming took 2 bases from V and 5 from J, leaving 14 bases between them. The CDR3 contains 15 residues. The CDR3 loop is CASSFRGTADNEQFF. Written as DNA, the CDR3 is TGCGCCAGCAGCTTCAGGGGCACCGCAGACAATGAGCAGTTCTTC.

The chain employs TRBV30 and TRBJ2-7; 7 bases fit TRBD2. V gave up 4 bases and J gave up 2 bases; unmatched junction bases: 5. This CDR3 contains 13 residues. The germline gives CDR1 GTSNPN, CDR2 SVGIG (reference sequence). Here the CDR3 reads CAWTSGETYEQYF. The CDR3 bases are TGTGCCTGGACAAGCGGGGAAACCTACGAGCAGTACTTC.

J is TRBJ2-7 and V is TRBV6-1, with TRBD2 matching over 11 bases. The CDR3 consists of 17 residues. V was clipped by 3 bases and J by 6 bases; unmatched bases: 13. The germline V gene encodes CDR1 MNHNS and CDR2 SASEGT. CDR3 loop: CASSEPHPTLAGGEQYF. The CDR3 nucleotides are TGTGCCAGCAGTGAGCCCCACCCCACTCTAGCGGGAGGCGAGCAGTACTTC.

J is TRBJ2-2 and V is TRBV3-1 (or the pseudogene TRBV3-2); tentatively, D is TRBD2 (5 bases). There are 15 residues in the CDR3. The V and J ends lost 2 bases and 6 bases respectively, with 13 bases between them. Per the germline V gene, CDR1 is LGHDT and CDR2 is YNNKEL (reference sequence). The CDR3 region has the DNA TGTGCCAGCAGCCAAATAGGAGGAGACGCCGGGGAGCTGTTTTTT. Protein product: CASSQIGGDAGELFF.

The chain carries TRBV24-1 and TRBJ2-1, with D possibly TRBD2 on 6 matching bases. This CDR3 has 19 amino acids. V shed 3 bases and J shed 1 base, with 21 bases lying between them. The germline V gene encodes CDR1 KGHDR and CDR2 SFDVKD. The DNA for the CDR3 is TGTGCCACCAGTGATCCGCCAGGGCCGGGACTTCCATCCTACAATGAGCAGTTCTTC. The encoded protein is CATSDPPGPGLPSYNEQFF.

The chain combines TRBV5-1 with TRBJ1-1, with 7 positions matching TRBD1. CDR3 length: 15 residues. Per germline, CDR1 SGHRS and CDR2 YFSETQ. The ends lost 3 bases at V and 0 bases at J; junction bases unmatched: 5. The CDR3 loop reads CASSSEGALNTEAFF. The DNA of the CDR3 is TGCGCCAGCAGCTCGGAGGGGGCCTTGAACACTGAAGCTTTCTTT.

This sequence joins TRBV28 and TRBJ2-7; the D is unclear. The CDR3 runs 11 residues. The V end lost 2 bases, the J end lost 11 bases, and 10 bases lay between the germline ends. The germline gives CDR1 MDHEN, CDR2 SYDVKM. The CDR3 DNA sequence: TGTGCCAGCAGTTTAAACTCTTTGGAGTACTTC. This gives the protein CASSLNSLEYF. The variable domain in full, with the rest retrieved from reference TRBV28 and TRBJ2-7, is DVKVTQSSRYLVKRTGEKVFLECVQDMDHENMFWYRQDPGLGLRLIYFSYDVKMKEKGDIPEGYSVSREKKERFSLILESASTNQTSMYLCASSLNSLEYFGPGTRLTVT.

The CDR3 protein is CASSLMTGNEQFF. CDR3 DNA: TGTGCCAGCAGCTTAATGACAGGGAATGAGCAGTTCTTC. J is TRBJ2-1 and V is TRBV7-3; TRBD1 agrees at 7 bases. The CDR3 runs to 13 residues. The germline V gene has CDR1 SGHTA and CDR2 FQGTGA. The V segment lost 1 base and the J segment 7 bases; nucleotides outside the gene matches: 1.